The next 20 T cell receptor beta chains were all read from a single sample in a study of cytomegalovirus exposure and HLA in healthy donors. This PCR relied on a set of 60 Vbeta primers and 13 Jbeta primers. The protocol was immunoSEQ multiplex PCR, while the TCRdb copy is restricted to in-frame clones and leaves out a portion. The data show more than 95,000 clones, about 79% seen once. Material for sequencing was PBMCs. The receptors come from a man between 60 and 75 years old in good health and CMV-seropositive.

The CDR3 here is CASTQRGTFKALTDTQYF. CDR3 nucleotides: TGTGCCAGCACGCAGCGGGGGACTTTCAAAGCTCTCACAGATACGCAGTATTTT. The rearrangement uses TRBV2 and TRBJ2-3; TRBD2 aligns across 8 bases. Germline lookup yields CDR1 SNHLY and CDR2 FYNNEI. Trimming took 7 bases from V and 2 from J; bases not matched to a gene: 17. The CDR3 is made up of 18 amino acids.

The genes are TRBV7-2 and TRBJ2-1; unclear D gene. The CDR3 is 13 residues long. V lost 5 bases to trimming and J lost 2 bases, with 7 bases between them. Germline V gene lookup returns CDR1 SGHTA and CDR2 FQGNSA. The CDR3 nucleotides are TGTGCCAGCAGCCTTGACACCTACAATGAGCAGTTCTTC. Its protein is CASSLDTYNEQFF.

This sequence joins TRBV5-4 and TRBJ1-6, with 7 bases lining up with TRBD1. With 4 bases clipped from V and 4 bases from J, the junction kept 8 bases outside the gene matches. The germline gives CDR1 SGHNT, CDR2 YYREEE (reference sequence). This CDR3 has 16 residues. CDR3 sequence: CASSRQGTTYNSPLHF. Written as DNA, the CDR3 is TGTGCCAGCAGCCGACAGGGCACCACGTATAATTCACCCCTCCACTTT.

CDR3 protein: CASTGTSGGGDDTQYF. The CDR3 bases are TGTGCCAGCACGGGGACTAGCGGGGGAGGGGACGATACGCAGTATTTT. The rearrangement links TRBV25-1 to TRBJ2-3; the match to TRBD2 covers 14 bases. Unmatched junction bases numbered 9, after V lost 7 bases and J lost 6 bases. This CDR3 is 16 amino acids long. Germline CDR1 reads MGHDK; CDR2 reads SYGVNS.

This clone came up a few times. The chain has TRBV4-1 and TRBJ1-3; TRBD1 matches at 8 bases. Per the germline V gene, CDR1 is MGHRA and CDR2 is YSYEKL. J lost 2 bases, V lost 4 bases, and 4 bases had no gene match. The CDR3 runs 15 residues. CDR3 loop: CASSRLQGAGNTIYF. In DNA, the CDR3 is TGCGCCAGCAGCCGCCTACAGGGGGCTGGAAACACCATATATTTT.

The CDR3 here is CASNTLGGNTQYF. Written as DNA, the CDR3 is TGTGCCAGCAATACCTTGGGGGGAAATACGCAGTATTTT. The chain recombines TRBV6-4 with TRBJ2-3, with a tentative D call TRBD2 (6 bases). The CDR3 length is 13 residues. Trimming removed 7 bases from V and 7 bases from J, with 15 bases in between. Per the germline V gene, CDR1 is MRHNA and CDR2 is SNTAGT.

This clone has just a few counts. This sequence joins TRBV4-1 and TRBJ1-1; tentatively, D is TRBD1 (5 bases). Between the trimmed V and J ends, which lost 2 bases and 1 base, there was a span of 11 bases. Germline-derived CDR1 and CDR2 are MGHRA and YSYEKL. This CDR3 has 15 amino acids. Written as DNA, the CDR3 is TGCGCCAGCAGCCAAAGCGGAGGGGCGAACACTGAAGCTTTCTTT. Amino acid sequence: CASSQSGGANTEAFF.

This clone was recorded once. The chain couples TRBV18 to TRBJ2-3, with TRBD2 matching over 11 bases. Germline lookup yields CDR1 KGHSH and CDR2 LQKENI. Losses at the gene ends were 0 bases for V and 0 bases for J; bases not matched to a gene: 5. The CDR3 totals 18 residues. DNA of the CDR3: TGTGCCAGCTCACCACCAACACTAGCGGGGGCTAGCACAGATACGCAGTATTTT. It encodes CASSPPTLAGASTDTQYF.

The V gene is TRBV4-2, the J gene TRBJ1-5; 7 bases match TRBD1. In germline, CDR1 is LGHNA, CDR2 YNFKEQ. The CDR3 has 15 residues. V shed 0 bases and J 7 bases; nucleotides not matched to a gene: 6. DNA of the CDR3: TGTGCCAGCAGCCAAGACAGACAGGGTCACCAGCCCCAGCATTTT. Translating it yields CASSQDRQGHQPQHF.

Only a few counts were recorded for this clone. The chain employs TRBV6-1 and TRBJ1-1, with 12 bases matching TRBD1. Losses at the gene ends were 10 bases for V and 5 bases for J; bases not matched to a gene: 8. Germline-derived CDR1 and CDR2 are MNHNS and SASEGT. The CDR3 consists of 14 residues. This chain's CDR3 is CAIPGQGAGTEAFF. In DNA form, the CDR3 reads TGTGCCATACCGGGACAGGGGGCCGGAACTGAAGCTTTCTTT.

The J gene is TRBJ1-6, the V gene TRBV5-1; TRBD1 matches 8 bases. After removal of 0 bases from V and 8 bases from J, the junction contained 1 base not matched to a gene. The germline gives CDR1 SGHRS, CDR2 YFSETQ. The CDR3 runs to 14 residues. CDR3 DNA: TGCGCCAGCAGCTTGGACAGGGGGTATTCACCCCTCCACTTT. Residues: CASSLDRGYSPLHF.

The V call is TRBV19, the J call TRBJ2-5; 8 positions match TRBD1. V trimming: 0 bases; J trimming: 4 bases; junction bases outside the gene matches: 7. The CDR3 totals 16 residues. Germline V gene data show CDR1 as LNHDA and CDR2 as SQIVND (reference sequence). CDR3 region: CASSIDRTGRAETQYF. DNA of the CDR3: TGTGCCAGTAGTATAGATCGGACAGGGAGAGCAGAGACCCAGTACTTC.

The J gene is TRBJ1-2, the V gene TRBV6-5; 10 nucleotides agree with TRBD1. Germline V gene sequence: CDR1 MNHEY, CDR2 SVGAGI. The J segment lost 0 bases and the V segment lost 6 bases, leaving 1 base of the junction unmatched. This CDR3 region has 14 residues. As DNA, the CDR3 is TGTGCCAGCAGGACAGGGGGCGCTAACTATGGCTACACCTTC. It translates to CASRTGGANYGYTF.

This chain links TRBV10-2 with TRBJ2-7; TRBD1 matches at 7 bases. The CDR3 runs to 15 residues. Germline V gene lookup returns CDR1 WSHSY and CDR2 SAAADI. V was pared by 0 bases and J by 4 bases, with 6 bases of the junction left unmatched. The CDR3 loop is CASSESTGNSYEQYF. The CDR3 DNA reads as TGCGCCAGCAGTGAGTCGACAGGGAATTCGTACGAGCAGTACTTC.

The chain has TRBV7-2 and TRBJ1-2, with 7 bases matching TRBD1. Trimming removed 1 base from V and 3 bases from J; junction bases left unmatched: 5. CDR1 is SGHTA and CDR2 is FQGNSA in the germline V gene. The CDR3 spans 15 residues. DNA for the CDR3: TGTGCCAGCAGCTTAGGGGGACAGTTGGACTATGGCTACACCTTC. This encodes CASSLGGQLDYGYTF.

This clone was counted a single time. The CDR3 DNA reads as TGTGCCAGTAAAGAGAGGAGCACAGATACGCAGTATTTT. This sequence encodes CASKERSTDTQYF. The chain joins TRBV19 to TRBJ2-3; D ambiguous. CDR3 length: 13 residues. Germline CDR1 reads LNHDA; CDR2 reads SQIVND (reference sequence). V lost 7 bases to trimming and J lost 0 bases, with 8 bases between them.

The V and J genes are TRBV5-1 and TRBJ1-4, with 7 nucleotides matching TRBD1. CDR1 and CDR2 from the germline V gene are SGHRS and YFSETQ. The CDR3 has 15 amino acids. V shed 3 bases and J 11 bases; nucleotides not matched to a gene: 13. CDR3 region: CASSSDRSQNGKLFF. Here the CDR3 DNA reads TGCGCCAGCAGCTCGGACAGGTCCCAAAACGGGAAACTGTTTTTT.

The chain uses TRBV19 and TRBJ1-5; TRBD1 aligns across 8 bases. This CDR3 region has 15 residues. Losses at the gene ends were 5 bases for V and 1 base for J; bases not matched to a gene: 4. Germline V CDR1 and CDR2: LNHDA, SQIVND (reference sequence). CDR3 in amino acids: CASSRQGISNQPQHF. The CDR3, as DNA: TGTGCCAGTAGTCGACAGGGGATAAGCAATCAGCCCCAGCATTTT. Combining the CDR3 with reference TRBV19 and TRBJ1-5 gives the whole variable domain DGGITQSPKYLFRKEGQNVTLSCEQNLNHDAMYWYRQDPGQGLRLIYYSQIVNDFQKGDIAEGYSVSREKKESFPLTVTSAQKNPTAFYLCASSRQGISNQPQHFGDGTRLSIL.

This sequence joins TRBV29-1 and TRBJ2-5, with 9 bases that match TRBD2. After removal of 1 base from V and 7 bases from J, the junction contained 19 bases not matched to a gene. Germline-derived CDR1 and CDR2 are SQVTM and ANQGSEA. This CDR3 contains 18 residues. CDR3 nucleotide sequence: TGCAGCGTTGAAGTTAAGGTGGCTAGCGGGGCCCTCGTCACGACCCAGTACTTC. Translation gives CSVEVKVASGALVTTQYF.

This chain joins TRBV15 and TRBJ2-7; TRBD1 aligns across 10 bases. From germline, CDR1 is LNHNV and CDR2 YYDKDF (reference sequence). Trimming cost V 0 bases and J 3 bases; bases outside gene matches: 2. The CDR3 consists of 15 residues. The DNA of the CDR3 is TGTGCCACCAGCAGAGATCGGACAGGGGGCTACGAGCAGTACTTC. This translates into CATSRDRTGGYEQYF.